The source of this T cell receptor beta chain is a study of blood T cell repertoires in COVID-19. Recovered status applied to Cohort 3 donors who had two consecutive negative PCRs. It also applied to those with clearance or with symptom resolution. The length of the CDR3 is 16 residues. Germline-derived CDR1 and CDR2 are SGDLS and YYNGEE. V lost 0 bases to trimming and J lost 2 bases, with 14 bases between them. The protocol was immunoSEQ multiplex PCR, while the TCRdb copy is restricted to in-frame clones and leaves out a portion. The sample lists around 250,000 clones, around 89% occurring once. Sequencing input: PBMCs or T cells enriched from blood (not recorded which). The sequence came from a woman aged 25-40 years who had recovered from COVID-19. The genes are TRBV9 and TRBJ1-1; D perhaps matches TRBD1 (6 bases). The CDR3 protein is CASSVGGGPSNTEAFF. The CDR3, as DNA: TGTGCCAGCAGCGTAGGAGGGGGACCGAGCAACACTGAAGCTTTCTTT.